Described below is a single T cell receptor beta chain sequence and its context. Its cognate antigen is unknown. The sample originates from a study of cytomegalovirus exposure and HLA in healthy donors. Overall study findings and caveats: The likely explanation for a cluster of highly shared sequence variants was sequencing artifact. One variant, a missense change in DCLRE1C, was linked in a later analysis to TCR beta V- and J-gene trimming.

Trimming left V 5 bases short and J 1 base short, with 8 bases between. The length of the CDR3 is 13 residues. Per the germline V gene, CDR1 is SGHTA and CDR2 is FQGTGA. As for the donors, each was a healthy bone marrow donor. Vbeta (60) and Jbeta (13) primers were used in the PCR. The protocol was immunoSEQ multiplex PCR, while the TCRdb copy is restricted to in-frame clones and leaves out a portion. The data contain approximately 190,000 clones, more than 75% of them singletons. The chain joins TRBV7-3 to TRBJ1-1; D call uncertain. The source of this sequence is a woman aged 25-40 years in good health and CMV-seropositive. Input material: PBMCs. Written as DNA, the CDR3 is TGTGCCAGCAGCGACGGAGAGAACACTGAAGCTTTCTTT. It is translated as CASSDGENTEAFF. Combining the CDR3 with reference TRBV7-3 and TRBJ1-1 gives the whole variable domain GAGVSQTPSNKVTEKGKYVELRCDPISGHTALYWYRQSLGQGPEFLIYFQGTGAADDSGLPNDRFFAVRPEGSVSTLKIQRTERGDSAVYLCASSDGENTEAFFGQGTRLTVV.